These 16 T cell receptor beta chains were sequenced from one sample in a study of blood T cell repertoires in COVID-19. Using immunoSEQ multiplex PCR, the repertoire was profiled, and TCRdb retains in-frame clones only, with some absent. The profile covers 190,000 or so clones, with 85% appearing a single time and roughly 20% taken by the ten largest. The sample taken for sequencing was PBMCs or T cells enriched from blood (not recorded which). Source of these receptors: a middle-aged man who had recovered from COVID-19.

The chain employs TRBV4-1 and TRBJ1-5; TRBD1 is a possible D gene (5 bases). Looked up from germline, CDR1 is MGHRA and CDR2 is YSYEKL. V was clipped by 6 bases and J by 2 bases, with 17 bases between them. The CDR3 spans 16 residues. The CDR3, as DNA: TGCGCCAGCAGACCGGACATCACTCGCGGCAATCAGCCCCAGCATTTT. It encodes CASRPDITRGNQPQHF.

V is TRBV28 and J is TRBJ2-1; D possibly corresponds to TRBD1 (6 bases). The CDR3 is 17 residues long. The ends were cut back, 6 bases at V and 4 bases at J, with 22 bases in the middle. Germline assignment: CDR1 MDHEN and CDR2 SYDVKM. The CDR3 is CASRHGTLRRNYNEQFF. In DNA form, the CDR3 reads TGTGCCAGCAGACATGGGACACTCCGCCGGAATTACAATGAGCAGTTCTTC.

This clone has a handful of counts. This rearrangement joins TRBV27 to TRBJ2-7; TRBD2 might be the D (5 bases). V lost 6 bases, J lost 2 bases, and 14 bases lay in between. Germline CDR1 MNHEY, CDR2 SMNVEV (reference sequence). The CDR3 totals 14 residues. The CDR3 sequence is CASSLAIGAYEQYF. CDR3 in DNA: TGTGCCAGCAGCCTAGCCATCGGCGCCTACGAGCAGTACTTC.

The chain couples TRBV19 to TRBJ2-7, with unresolved D. The CDR3 consists of 13 residues. Trimming pared 5 bases from V and 2 bases from J, leaving 10 bases between. The germline V gene encodes CDR1 LNHDA and CDR2 SQIVND (reference sequence). In DNA form, the CDR3 reads TGTGCCAGTAGTGTCTCTTCTACCTACGAGCAGTACTTC. As protein: CASSVSSTYEQYF.

This sequence joins TRBV5-1 and TRBJ2-7, with D hard to call. V was trimmed by 4 bases and J by 0 bases, leaving 8 bases between them. Germline CDR1 reads SGHRS; CDR2 reads YFSETQ. The CDR3 runs to 13 residues. The CDR3 spells CASSMTRSYEQYF. CDR3 nucleotide sequence: TGCGCCAGCAGCATGACACGCTCCTACGAGCAGTACTTC.

The V gene is TRBV20-1, the J gene TRBJ2-5; no clear D. This CDR3 is 11 amino acids long. Germline CDR1 and CDR2: DFQATT and SNEGSKA (reference sequence). V lost 0 bases and J 9 bases, leaving 8 bases between the germline ends. The CDR3 loop reads CSARDRLAQYF. The CDR3, as DNA: TGCAGTGCTAGAGATAGGCTAGCCCAGTACTTC.

The V call is TRBV7-8, the J call TRBJ1-1; D not certain. Trimming removed 2 bases from V and 0 bases from J, with 10 bases in between. The CDR3 consists of 15 residues. The germline gives CDR1 SGHVS, CDR2 FQNEAQ. CDR3 region: CASSLNYILNTEAFF. CDR3 nucleotide sequence: TGTGCCAGCAGCTTAAATTACATCTTGAACACTGAAGCTTTCTTT.

This clone has only a few counts. V and J are TRBV21-1 and TRBJ1-2. TRBV21-1 is tagged as a pseudogene. The CDR3 covers 15 residues. The CDR3 region is CASSKNTGVLYGYTF. As DNA, the CDR3 is TGTGCCAGCAGCAAAAACACCGGGGTTCTATATGGCTACACCTTC.

The chain carries TRBV11-2 and TRBJ2-2; D might be TRBD2 (6 bases). Trimming cost V 3 bases and J 1 base, with 9 bases left between them. The CDR3 is made up of 15 amino acids. CDR1 is SGHAT, CDR2 FQNNGV, per germline. The CDR3 loop is CASSLFGRNTGELFF. The DNA of the CDR3 is TGTGCCAGCAGCTTGTTCGGGAGGAACACCGGGGAGCTGTTTTTT.

The V call is TRBV7-2, the J call TRBJ1-2; possible D gene TRBD1, 5 bases. The CDR3 sequence is 12 residues long. Trimming stripped 4 bases from V and 7 bases from J, with 10 bases between. Germline CDR1 is SGHTA and CDR2 is FQGNSA. The CDR3 nucleotides read TGTGCCAGCAGCTCAGGGTCTGGTGGCTACACCTTC. Protein: CASSSGSGGYTF.

This rearrangement joins TRBV6-6 to TRBJ2-7, with D tentatively TRBD1 (6 bases). The CDR3 totals 16 residues. The germline CDR1 and CDR2 sequences are MNHNY and SVGAGI (reference sequence). Trimming left V 4 bases short and J 7 bases short, with 23 bases between. The chain's CDR3 is CASSSGDRFLLLEQYF. The CDR3 region has the DNA TGTGCCAGCAGTTCCGGAGACAGGTTCTTGTTGTTAGAGCAGTACTTC.

The chain links TRBV19 to TRBJ1-2; D unclear. V lost 4 bases and J lost 3, with 6 bases in between. The CDR3 has 12 amino acids. CDR1 and CDR2 (germline): LNHDA, SQIVND (reference sequence). CDR3 in amino acids: CASSKSDYGYTF. The CDR3 DNA reads TGTGCCAGTAGTAAGTCAGACTATGGCTACACCTTC.

V is TRBV7-2 and J is TRBJ2-7; D is ambiguous. Trimming left V 6 bases short and J 2 bases short, with 5 bases between. The CDR3 loop spans 11 amino acids. The V gene's germline CDR1 is SGHTA and CDR2 FQGNSA. In DNA, the CDR3 is TGTGCCAGCAGACTTACCTACGAGCAGTACTTC. Translated: CASRLTYEQYF. Full variable domain (outside the CDR3, taken from reference TRBV7-2 and TRBJ2-7): GAGVSQSPSNKVTEKGKDVELRCDPISGHTALYWYRQSLGQGLEFLIYFQGNSAPDKSGLPSDRFSAERTGGSVSTLTIQRTQQEDSAVYLCASRLTYEQYFGPGTRLTVT.

This clone was seen only once. The rearrangement links TRBV2 to TRBJ1-5; 10 bases are shared with TRBD1. The germline V gene has CDR1 SNHLY and CDR2 FYNNEI. The CDR3 has 15 amino acids. J lost 6 bases, V lost 5 bases, and 7 bases had no gene match. The chain's CDR3 is CASSPTGGSGQPQHF. The CDR3 DNA is TGTGCCAGCAGTCCGACAGGGGGCTCTGGTCAGCCCCAGCATTTT.

V gene TRBV19 combines with J gene TRBJ1-6; TRBD1 might be the D (5 bases). This CDR3 spans 13 amino acids. Germline values: CDR1 LNHDA, CDR2 SQIVND (reference sequence). Trimming left V 4 bases short and J 14 bases short, with 15 bases between. The CDR3 DNA reads as TGTGCCAGTAGTACCCCCGACCCGGGGGCCCTCCACTTT. This sequence encodes CASSTPDPGALHF.

CDR3 sequence (DNA): TGTGCCAGCAGCTTCGGACAGAATTACGAAAAACTGTTTTTT. It yields the protein CASSFGQNYEKLFF. This chain links TRBV5-4 with TRBJ1-4; possibly TRBD1 for D (6 bases). Germline-derived CDR1 and CDR2 are SGHNT and YYREEE (reference sequence). V was shortened by 2 bases and J by 8 bases, with 13 bases between the two germline ends. The CDR3 is made up of 14 amino acids.